This is a list of T cell receptor beta chains from one sample in a study of cytomegalovirus exposure and HLA in healthy donors. Clones were read by immunoSEQ multiplex PCR, and TCRdb kept only the in-frame ones, dropping some. The table lists about 150,000 clones, more than 65% of them singletons. The sequenced sample was PBMCs. These receptors originate from a man in his fifties or sixties in good health and CMV-seropositive. The CDR3 runs from the conserved cysteine through the conserved F or W. A D gene is named only where the DNA matches it firmly. Clone size is stated in some rows and not others, as once, few, many or a class when expanded.

v_call	clone_size	j_call	d_call	cdr3_nt	cdr3_aa
TRBV25-1	-	TRBJ2-3	TRBD1	TGTGCCAGCGTGGGACAGGGTACAGATACGCAGTATTTT	CASVGQGTDTQYF
TRBV29-1	few	TRBJ2-5	TRBD1	TGCAGCGTTGAAGTGGACAGGGGCTTAGAGACCCAGTACTTC	CSVEVDRGLETQYF
TRBV5-6	-	TRBJ2-3	TRBD2	TGTGCCAGCAGCTTTGGACTAGCGGGAGGCGGTGCAGATACGCAGTATTTT	CASSFGLAGGGADTQYF
TRBV4-1	-	TRBJ2-5	-	TGCGCCAGCAGCCCCGAGGCGAGATCAGAGACCCAGTACTTC	CASSPEARSETQYF
TRBV10-3	-	TRBJ2-7	-	TGTGCCACTCGGACGGAGGAACTCTCCTACGAGCAGTACTTC	CATRTEELSYEQYF
TRBV5-1	few	TRBJ2-1	-	TGCGCCAGCAGCTTGATTGGGAGTAATGAGTGGGGATCGACCGAACAGTTCTTC	CASSLIGSNEWGSTEQFF
TRBV5-1	few	TRBJ1-1	TRBD1	TGCGCCAGCAGCCCCAATCCTCGCTTAGGGGACAGAGGGTACACTGAAGCTTTCTTT	CASSPNPRLGDRGYTEAFF
TRBV11-2	-	TRBJ1-2	TRBD1	TGTGCCAGCAGCTTATTTCCCGGGACAGGGTGGCGGGATTTCGGCTACACCTTC	CASSLFPGTGWRDFGYTF
TRBV10-3	-	TRBJ2-4	TRBD1	TGTGCCATCAGTGAGTCAGAACAGGGGAAAAACATTCAGTACTTC	CAISESEQGKNIQYF
TRBV19	-	TRBJ2-1	TRBD2	TGTGCCAGTAGTATGGGACTAGGGGGTGAGCAGTTCTTC	CASSMGLGGEQFF
TRBV5-1	-	TRBJ1-2	-	TGCGCCAGCAGCTTGGTTGAAGGGGGATATGGCTACACCTTC	CASSLVEGGYGYTF
TRBV10-2	-	TRBJ1-5	TRBD1	TGCGCCAGCAGTGTCACAGGGGGCACTCAGCCCCAGCATTTT	CASSVTGGTQPQHF
TRBV11-3	-	TRBJ1-3	-	TGTGCCAGCAGCTTGCCCGGGGGAAACACCATATATTTT	CASSLPGGNTIYF
TRBV18	few	TRBJ2-2	TRBD2	TGTGCCAGCTCACCATTGCTAAGCGGGGGGCCTAACACCGGGGAGCTGTTTTTT	CASSPLLSGGPNTGELFF
TRBV13	-	TRBJ2-5	-	TGTGCCAGCAGCTTATCGGGTCTAGCGCAAGAGACCCAGTACTTC	CASSLSGLAQETQYF
TRBV30	-	TRBJ2-3	TRBD2	TGTGCCTGGAGTCCACTAGCGGGAGGGCCCGATACGCAGTATTTT	CAWSPLAGGPDTQYF
TRBV5-8	once	TRBJ1-5	-	TGTGCCAGCAGCTTGGAGAGGGTCCGGCCCCAGCATTTT	CASSLERVRPQHF
TRBV2	-	TRBJ1-5	TRBD1	TGTGCCAGCAGTACGACAGGGGGCAGCAATCAGCCCCAGCATTTT	CASSTTGGSNQPQHF
TRBV5-1	-	TRBJ2-2	TRBD1	TGCGCCAGCACCCCATCCGGGACAGCGAACACCGGGGAGCTGTTTTTT	CASTPSGTANTGELFF
TRBV9	-	TRBJ1-1	-	TGTGCCAGCAGCGGCACAGGCGCCTTGAACACTGAAGCTTTCTTT	CASSGTGALNTEAFF
TRBV27	once	TRBJ2-3	TRBD2	TGTGCCAGCAGTTCGCCCCTACTAGCGGGAGTTACAGATACGCAGTATTTT	CASSSPLLAGVTDTQYF
TRBV9	once	TRBJ1-6	-	TGTGCCAGCAGCGTAGACCAGGGGTTCACCCTCCACTTT	CASSVDQGFTLHF
TRBV10-2	-	TRBJ2-3	TRBD2	TGCGCCAGCAGTGATCAACTAGCGGGGGGCACAGATACGCAGTATTTT	CASSDQLAGGTDTQYF
TRBV27	-	TRBJ1-2	TRBD1	TGTGCCACCCGGACAGGGCTGGGCTACACCTTC	CATRTGLGYTF
TRBV7-3	-	TRBJ2-1	TRBD2	TGTGCCAGCAGCCATCGAACGGCTAGCGGGGGGAATGAGCAGTTCTTC	CASSHRTASGGNEQFF
TRBV19	-	TRBJ2-2	-	TGTGCCAGTAGTATCCGGGGGACCGGGGAGCTGTTTTTT	CASSIRGTGELFF
TRBV5-1	-	TRBJ1-5	TRBD1	TGCGCCAGCAGCTTGAATCCCGCGGGACAGATTAATCAGCCCCAGCATTTT	CASSLNPAGQINQPQHF
TRBV7-2	-	TRBJ1-5	-	TGTGCCAGCAACAGCTTGGGCGGGAATCAGCCCCAGCATTTT	CASNSLGGNQPQHF